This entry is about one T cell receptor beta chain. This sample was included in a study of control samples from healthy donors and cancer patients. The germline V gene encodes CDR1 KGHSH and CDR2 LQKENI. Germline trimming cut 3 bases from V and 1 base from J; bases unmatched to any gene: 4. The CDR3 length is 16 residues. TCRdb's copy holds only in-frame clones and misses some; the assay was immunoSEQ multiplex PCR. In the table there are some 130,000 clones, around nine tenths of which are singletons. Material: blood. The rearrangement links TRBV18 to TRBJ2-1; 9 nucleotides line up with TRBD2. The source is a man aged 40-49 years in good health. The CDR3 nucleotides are TGTGCCAGCTCACCGACTAGCGGACCGTCCTACAATGAGCAGTTCTTC. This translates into CASSPTSGPSYNEQFF.